The 8 T cell receptor delta chains below were found in one sample sequenced in a study of gamma-delta chains in newborns, infants, children. TCRdb called clones from the reads again using CATT. Of around 1,300 delta-chain clones detected, around 0.99% appear once; the ten largest clones hold around a fifth. The source material was blood. The receptors were gathered from a child in good health.

This clone was detected a few times. The protein TCRdb gives is from a much larger clone and does not agree with this DNA's translation at residue 5, likely a read error; the protein shown here comes from the DNA. V usage is TRDV2 and J usage is TRDJ1; 7 bases map to TRDD3. V lost 2 bases, J lost 3 bases, and 5 bases stayed unmatched. This CDR3 spans 14 amino acids. The germline V gene has CDR1 GEAIGNYY and CDR2 EKD. The CDR3 sequence: CACDIVGIPDKLIF. The DNA for the CDR3 is TGTGCCTGTGACATTGTCGGGATACCCGATAAACTCATCTTT.

This clone was observed a handful of times. The likely explanation is a read error, given a far larger clone one base away. The V gene is TRDV2, the J gene TRDJ1, with 8 nucleotides matching TRDD3. The CDR3 totals 16 residues. Germline lookup yields CDR1 GEAIGNYY and CDR2 EKD. CDR3 loop: CACDPLGGKYTGKLIF. CDR3 in DNA: TGTGCCTGTGACCCACTGGGGGGGAAGTACACCGGTAAACTCATCTTT.

This clone was seen a few times. With only one base between it and a far larger clone, this is likely a read error. This chain joins TRDV2 and TRDJ1, with 7 bases identical to TRDD3. The germline CDR1 and CDR2 sequences are GEAIGNYY and EKD. Trimming removed 3 bases from V and 0 bases from J; junction bases left unmatched: 15. The CDR3 runs 18 residues. The CDR3 sequence is CACDPLRNGGPYTDKLIF. CDR3 nucleotides: TGTGCCTGTGACCCTCTTCGTAATGGGGGACCTTACACCGATAAACTCATCTTT.

A note on this clone: A far larger clone lies a single base away; this is likely a read error. The chain has TRDV2 and TRDJ1, with 11 bases identical to TRDD3. The V segment lost 0 bases and the J segment 1 base; nucleotides outside the gene matches: 15. This CDR3 spans 20 amino acids. Germline V gives CDR1 GEAIGNYY, CDR2 EKD. In DNA, the CDR3 is TGTGCCTGTGACACCGTACTTAGTTTGGGGGATACGCTTACCACCGATAAACTCATCTTT. This translates into CACDTVLSLGDTLTTDKLIF.

As concerns this clone: Since a far larger clone is one base different, this is likely a read error. This specimen includes other DNA sequences encoding the same CDR3. This rearrangement joins TRDV2 to TRDJ1; D is possibly TRDD3 (5 bases). The CDR3 consists of 15 residues. Germline assignment: CDR1 GEAIGNYY and CDR2 EKD. This CDR3 is CACDILGAHTDKLIF. CDR3 DNA: TGTGCCTGTGACATCCTTGGGGCCCACACAGATAAACTCATCTTT.

About this clone itself: This clone may be a read error of a much larger clone one base away. The CDR3 is CALGELHSSSTGGSLVLTDKPIF. The CDR3 DNA follows: TGTGCTCTTGGGGAACTTCATTCCTCATCTACTGGGGGATCCCTCGTTCTCACCGATAAACCCATCTTT. J is TRDJ1 and V is TRDV1; TRDD3 aligns across 10 bases. CDR3 length equals 23 residues. Germline CDR1 reads TSWWSYY; CDR2 reads QGS.

This clone was found a few times. One end of the junction is discordant with germline, which a read error may explain. The gene calls are TRDV1 and TRDJ1; unclear D gene. This CDR3 spans 14 amino acids. Per the germline V gene, CDR1 is TSWWSYY and CDR2 is QGS. The CDR3 protein is CALGEPGYTDKLIF. The CDR3 DNA reads as TGTGCTCTTGGGGAACCCGGCTACACCGACAAACTCATCTTT.

Notes on this clone: A far more abundant clone sits one base away, making this likely a read error. The rearrangement links TRDV2 to TRDJ3, with TRDD3 matching 12 bases. The V and J ends lost 2 bases and 0 bases, in that order; junction bases with no gene match: 7. Germline lookup yields CDR1 GEAIGNYY and CDR2 EKD. The CDR3 loop spans 20 amino acids. CDR3 sequence reads: CACDKILGDTCSWDTRQMFF. DNA for the CDR3: TGTGCCTGTGACAAGATACTGGGGGATACTTGCTCCTGGGACACCCGACAGATGTTTTTC.